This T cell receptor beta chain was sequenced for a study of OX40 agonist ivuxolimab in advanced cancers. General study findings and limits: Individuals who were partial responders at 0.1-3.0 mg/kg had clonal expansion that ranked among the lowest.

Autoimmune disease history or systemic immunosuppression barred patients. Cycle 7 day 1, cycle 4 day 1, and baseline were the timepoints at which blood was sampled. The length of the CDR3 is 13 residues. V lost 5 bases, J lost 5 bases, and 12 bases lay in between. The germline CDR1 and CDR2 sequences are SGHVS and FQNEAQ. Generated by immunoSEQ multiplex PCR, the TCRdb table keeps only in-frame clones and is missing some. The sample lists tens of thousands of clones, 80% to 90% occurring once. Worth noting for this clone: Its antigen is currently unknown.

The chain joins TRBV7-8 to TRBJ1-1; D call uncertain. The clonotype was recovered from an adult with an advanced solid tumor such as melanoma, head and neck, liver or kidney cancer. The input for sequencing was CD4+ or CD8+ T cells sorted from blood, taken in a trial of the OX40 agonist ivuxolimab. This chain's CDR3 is CASSQSRRTEAFF. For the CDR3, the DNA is TGTGCCAGCAGCCAATCCAGGAGGACTGAAGCTTTCTTT.